Below are 21 T cell receptor beta chains sequenced from a single sample in a study of neoadjuvant nivolumab and ipilimumab in lung cancer. Repertoires were generated with immunoSEQ multiplex PCR, while TCRdb's copy carries only in-frame clones and drops some. In the table there are roughly 4,700 clones, around three quarters of which are singletons. The input for sequencing was normal lung tissue adjacent to the tumor, taken after neoadjuvant nivolumab, alone or with ipilimumab, at or shortly before surgery. Receptors originate from an adult with non-small cell lung cancer. Some clones in this sample may be carry-over from other donors' samples.

This chain links TRBV16 with TRBJ1-1; the match to TRBD1 covers 7 bases. CDR1 is KGHSY, CDR2 FQNENV, per germline. The CDR3 has 14 residues. With 5 bases clipped from V and 7 bases from J, the junction kept 10 bases outside the gene matches. The CDR3: CASSKQQGRGEAFF. The CDR3 DNA follows: TGTGCCAGCAGCAAACAACAGGGGAGGGGTGAAGCTTTCTTT. Supplemented by reference TRBV16 and TRBJ1-1, the full variable domain reads GEEVAQTPKHLVRGEGQKAKLYCAPIKGHSYVFWYQQVLKNEFKFLISFQNENVFDETGMPKERFSAKCLPNSPCSLEIQATKLEDSAVYFCASSKQQGRGEAFFGQGTRLTVV.

V usage is TRBV9 and J usage is TRBJ2-5; no clear D. The CDR3 length is 11 residues. V lost 4 bases and J 4 bases, leaving 5 bases between the germline ends. Germline CDR1 and CDR2: SGDLS and YYNGEE. The CDR3 region is CASSPPETQYF. DNA of the CDR3: TGTGCCAGCAGCCCTCCAGAGACCCAGTACTTC.

This clone was counted only a few times. This chain links TRBV27 with TRBJ2-3; D is uncertain. Trimming removed 1 base from V and 2 bases from J, with 1 base in between. The CDR3 covers 12 residues. The germline gives CDR1 MNHEY, CDR2 SMNVEV (reference sequence). The CDR3, as DNA: TGTGCCAGCAGTTTATTCACAGATACGCAGTATTTT. It translates to CASSLFTDTQYF.

This clone came up a few times. This sequence joins TRBV7-9 and TRBJ2-7; TRBD2 is a possible D gene (7 bases). The CDR3 consists of 15 residues. V gave up 1 base and J gave up 3 bases, with 13 bases separating them. CDR1 and CDR2 (germline): SEHNR, FQNEAQ (reference sequence). The CDR3 nucleotides read TGTGCCAGCAGCTTAGTCTCGGGGGGACACTACGAGCAGTACTTC. The encoded protein is CASSLVSGGHYEQYF.

This clone was seen only once. The chain is built from TRBV5-5 and TRBJ2-7, with D unclear. Between the trimmed V and J ends, which lost 0 bases and 5 bases, there was a span of 15 bases. Looked up from germline, CDR1 is SGHKS and CDR2 is YYEKEE (reference sequence). The length of the CDR3 is 15 residues. CDR3 DNA sequence: TGTGCCAGCAGCTTGGCCCTCCGGTTTCAGGACGAGCAGTACTTC. The encoded protein is CASSLALRFQDEQYF.

The V and J genes are TRBV2 and TRBJ2-2, with no clear D. There are 14 residues in the CDR3. Germline V gene data show CDR1 as SNHLY and CDR2 as FYNNEI. Trimming removed 6 bases at V and 2 bases at J, with 10 bases between. CDR3 in amino acids: CASRERENTGELFF. CDR3 nucleotides: TGTGCCAGCAGGGAAAGGGAAAACACCGGGGAGCTGTTTTTT.

V is TRBV6-6 and J is TRBJ2-1, with TRBD2 matching 10 bases. The germline V gene has CDR1 MNHNY and CDR2 SVGAGI (reference sequence). The CDR3 has 12 residues. With 7 bases clipped from V and 10 bases from J, the junction kept 4 bases outside the gene matches. The CDR3 here is CASTKREGEQFF. CDR3 nucleotide sequence: TGTGCCAGCACCAAGCGGGAGGGCGAGCAGTTCTTC.

The chain links TRBV15 to TRBJ2-7; the D is unclear. The CDR3 length is 15 residues. With 0 bases removed from V and 0 bases from J, the gap between germline ends came to 9 bases. Per the germline V gene, CDR1 is LNHNV and CDR2 is YYDKDF (reference sequence). The CDR3 region is CATSRDKRRSYEQYF. The DNA of the CDR3 is TGTGCCACCAGCAGAGACAAGCGCCGCTCCTACGAGCAGTACTTC.

This chain joins TRBV7-2 and TRBJ2-4, with D perhaps being TRBD1 or TRBD2 (5 bases each). Germline V gene data show CDR1 as SGHTA and CDR2 as FQGNSA. CDR3 length equals 14 residues. V was trimmed by 5 bases and J by 5 bases, leaving 13 bases between them. The CDR3 DNA is TGTGCCAGCAGCCTCATCGGGACCGAAAACATTCAGTACTTC. Translation: CASSLIGTENIQYF.

The chain employs TRBV5-1 and TRBJ1-1; 7 nucleotides agree with TRBD1. Germline-derived CDR1 and CDR2 are SGHRS and YFSETQ. The trim removed 0 bases at V and 3 bases at J, leaving 8 bases unmatched. The CDR3 is 16 residues long. The CDR3 spells CASSLELPGQDTEAFF. As DNA, the CDR3 is TGCGCCAGCAGCTTGGAGCTTCCAGGACAGGACACTGAAGCTTTCTTT.

This clone was observed a handful of times. A read error may produce the germline difference seen at one junction end. The CDR3 DNA reads as TGTGCCAGCAGACGCCCTACCTCCAACGAGCAGTACTTC. The encoded protein is CASRRPTSNEQYF. The chain carries TRBV25-1 and TRBJ2-7; D uncertain. CDR1 is MGHDK and CDR2 is SYGVNS in the germline V gene. The CDR3 is made up of 13 amino acids.

This clone counts as large. This sequence joins TRBV29-1 and TRBJ2-5; 9 nucleotides line up with TRBD2. The CDR3 loop spans 13 amino acids. J lost 6 bases, V lost 6 bases, and 8 bases had no gene match. CDR1 and CDR2 from the germline V gene are SQVTM and ANQGSEA. CDR3 region: CSVVAGAGKTQYF. The CDR3 DNA follows: TGCAGCGTCGTAGCGGGAGCGGGGAAGACCCAGTACTTC.

The chain carries TRBV4-1 and TRBJ2-7; possibly TRBD1 or TRBD2 for D (5 bases each). Germline loops: CDR1 MGHRA, CDR2 YSYEKL. This CDR3 region has 16 residues. V dropped 0 bases and J dropped 2 bases, with 14 bases sitting between them. The CDR3: CASSQDDTGRAYEQYF. In nucleotides, the CDR3 is TGCGCCAGCAGCCAAGATGATACGGGGCGCGCCTACGAGCAGTACTTC.

CDR3 in amino acids: CASRLADSYEQYF. The CDR3 bases are TGTGCCAGCCGACTAGCGGATTCCTACGAGCAGTACTTC. The J gene is TRBJ2-7, the V gene TRBV18; TRBD2 agrees at 9 bases. The CDR3 is made up of 13 amino acids. V shed 8 bases, J shed 1 base, and the junction held 3 bases outside the gene matches. The germline CDR1 and CDR2 sequences are KGHSH and LQKENI.

This sequence joins TRBV7-9 and TRBJ2-7, with D maybe TRBD2 (6 bases). V was trimmed by 5 bases and J by 3 bases, leaving 8 bases between them. The CDR3 covers 12 residues. The germline V gene encodes CDR1 SEHNR and CDR2 FQNEAQ (reference sequence). The CDR3 protein is CASSVTSYEQYF. The CDR3 nucleotides read TGTGCCAGCAGCGTGACTAGCTACGAGCAGTACTTC. Full variable domain (rest looked up from reference TRBV7-9 and TRBJ2-7): DTGVSQNPRHKITKRGQNVTFRCDPISEHNRLYWYRQTLGQGPEFLTYFQNEAQLEKSRLLSDRFSAERPKGSFSTLEIQRTEQGDSAMYLCASSVTSYEQYFGPGTRLTVT.

V is TRBV29-1 and J is TRBJ2-1; perhaps TRBD1 as D (6 bases). The V and J ends lost 2 bases and 2 bases respectively, with 16 bases between them. The CDR3 loop spans 16 amino acids. The germline gives CDR1 SQVTM, CDR2 ANQGSEA. CDR3 sequence reads: CSVERWGTTTYNEQFF. DNA of the CDR3: TGCAGCGTTGAACGGTGGGGGACAACTACCTACAATGAGCAGTTCTTC.

V gene TRBV27 combines with J gene TRBJ1-1, with 8 bases identical to TRBD1. CDR1 and CDR2 from the germline V gene are MNHEY and SMNVEV (reference sequence). This CDR3 is 14 amino acids long. V lost 2 bases, J lost 3 bases, and 2 bases stayed unmatched. CDR3 bases: TGTGCCAGCAGTTTAAACAGGGGGGACACTGAAGCTTTCTTT. The encoded protein is CASSLNRGDTEAFF.

This chain joins TRBV14 and TRBJ1-1, with D unclear. This CDR3 region has 12 residues. The V end was cut by 5 bases, the J end by 11 bases, with 15 bases between. Germline values: CDR1 SGHDN, CDR2 FVKESK. This chain's CDR3 is CASSSLGLSAFF. The CDR3 region has the DNA TGTGCCAGCAGCTCCCTCGGCTTATCGGCTTTCTTT.

V and J are TRBV18 and TRBJ2-7, with D hard to call. Trimming shortened V by 2 bases and J by 5 bases, and 7 bases separated the two germline ends. CDR3 length: 12 residues. Germline V gene lookup returns CDR1 KGHSH and CDR2 LQKENI. This CDR3 reads CASSPGLDEQYF. CDR3 sequence (DNA): TGTGCCAGCTCACCAGGGCTCGACGAGCAGTACTTC.

This chain uses TRBV6-5 with TRBJ2-5, with D possibly TRBD1 on 6 matching bases. CDR3 length equals 15 residues. The germline V gene has CDR1 MNHEY and CDR2 SVGAGI. Trimming took off 8 bases at V and 0 bases at J, with 16 bases between the two ends. CDR3 sequence (DNA): TGTGCCAGCTCCCCGGGAAGGGGGTACCAAGAGACCCAGTACTTC. Its translation is CASSPGRGYQETQYF.

This chain joins TRBV19 and TRBJ2-7; TRBD2 agrees at 8 bases. In germline, CDR1 is LNHDA, CDR2 SQIVND (reference sequence). V dropped 5 bases and J dropped 4; count of bases not matched to a gene: 13. This CDR3 spans 16 amino acids. CDR3 nucleotide sequence: TGTGCCAGTAGTCTTCTACCGGGGACTAGTGGATACGAGCAGTACTTC. It translates to CASSLLPGTSGYEQYF. The full variable domain, completed using reference TRBV19 and TRBJ2-7, is DGGITQSPKYLFRKEGQNVTLSCEQNLNHDAMYWYRQDPGQGLRLIYYSQIVNDFQKGDIAEGYSVSREKKESFPLTVTSAQKNPTAFYLCASSLLPGTSGYEQYFGPGTRLTVT.